This TCR beta chain was retrieved from a study of blood T cells in healthy people across ages. Study-level results: As age increased, TCR beta diversity per million T cells fell in a roughly linear fashion.

Remarks on this clonotype: Its target is unknown.

Then a second PCR, running roughly 7 to 12 cycles, was carried out with a sample-barcoded 5' primer and a J-beta primer mix. The template-switch adaptor, which had 12 random nucleotides, put a tag on each cDNA molecule. Each CDR3 protein gets one entry after TCRdb re-called the 5' RACE reads with MiXCR. The table has 1.5 million to 2 million distinct CDR3 sequences, 28% seen once; the top ten hold 6.5% to 8.5%. The donors, aged roughly 6 to 95, were healthy Caucasians from Russia. V lost 2 bases to trimming and J lost 2 bases; unmatched junction nucleotides: 11. CDR3 length equals 17 residues. The germline gives CDR1 MNHEY, CDR2 SVGAGI.

The TCR sequence derives from a woman aged 30 to 39 in good health. This sequence joins TRBV6-5 and TRBJ1-2; the match to TRBD1 covers 7 bases. The material sequenced was blood. CDR3 nucleotide sequence: TGTGCCAGCAGTTACAGGGGGCCCACCCTCAGCAACTATGGCTACACCTTC. It specifies CASSYRGPTLSNYGYTF.